A selection of T cell receptor beta chains follows, all from one sample in a study of spatial heterogeneity in lung cancer. TCRdb independently ran MiXCR on the 5' RACE reads; one entry per CDR3 protein. Here the sample spans about 2,200 distinct CDR3 sequences, around 2.3% being singletons. This sample comprised lung tumor tissue, obtained at surgery. These receptors originate from a male donor with early-stage non-small cell lung cancer. CDR3s include the opening cysteine and the closing phenylalanine or tryptophan. A D gene is named only where the DNA matches it firmly. The size of a clone is reported for some rows only, either as once, few or many, or as a class for expanded clones.

cdr3_length d_call clone_size j_call v_call cdr3_aa cdr3_nt
14 . medium-sized TRBJ2-2 TRBV12-3/TRBV12-4 CASSPPGDGGELFF TGTGCCAGCAGTCCCCCGGGAGACGGCGGGGAGCTGTTTTTT
16 TRBD1 many TRBJ2-2 TRBV7-3 CASSPSPGGRTGELFF TGTGCCAGCAGCCCCTCACCAGGGGGAAGGACCGGGGAGCTGTTTTTT
15 . many TRBJ1-2 TRBV19 CASSIVSRGPRGYTF TGTGCCAGTAGTATAGTATCGCGGGGGCCGCGTGGCTACACCTTC
16 TRBD2 medium-sized TRBJ2-1 TRBV6-2/TRBV6-3 CASRPGTSGHYNEQFF TGTGCCAGCAGGCCGGGGACTAGCGGGCATTACAATGAGCAGTTCTTC
14 . medium-sized TRBJ2-7 TRBV5-1 CASSEQGISYEQYF TGCGCCAGCAGCGAGCAGGGGATCTCCTACGAGCAGTACTTC
17 . many TRBJ2-2 TRBV5-1 CASSSVKETANTGELFF TGCGCCAGCAGCTCTGTTAAGGAGACAGCGAACACCGGGGAGCTGTTTTTT
15 . medium-sized TRBJ2-5 TRBV28 CASSLNSGAQETQYF TGTGCCAGCAGCCTAAACTCGGGAGCCCAAGAGACCCAGTACTTC
16 . medium-sized TRBJ2-3 TRBV25-1 CASSDSDAIGTDTQYF TGTGCCAGCAGTGATTCAGACGCGATCGGCACAGATACGCAGTATTTT
14 . medium-sized TRBJ2-5 TRBV7-3 CASSLSGQGETQYF TGTGCCAGCAGCTTATCTGGACAAGGGGAGACCCAGTACTTC
13 TRBD1 medium-sized TRBJ2-5 TRBV29-1 CSGGTVSQETQYF TGCAGCGGGGGGACAGTTTCCCAAGAGACCCAGTACTTC
14 . many TRBJ2-1 TRBV6-5 CASSQQGIRNEQFF TGTGCCAGCAGTCAACAGGGTATTAGGAATGAGCAGTTCTTC
15 TRBD1 medium-sized TRBJ1-1 TRBV27 CASSFSGTGPTEAFF TGTGCCAGCAGTTTCTCCGGGACAGGGCCCACTGAAGCTTTCTTT
12 . many TRBJ2-3 TRBV5-6 CASSLTLDTQYF TGTGCCAGCAGCTTGACACTTGATACGCAGTATTTT
15 TRBD1 many TRBJ2-3 TRBV28 CASRMGQGWTDTQYF TGTGCCAGCAGAATGGGACAGGGGTGGACAGATACGCAGTATTTT
15 . many TRBJ2-2 TRBV5-6 CASRPTGSGTGELFF TGTGCCAGCAGACCAACGGGGAGCGGCACCGGGGAGCTGTTTTTT
16 TRBD2 medium-sized TRBJ2-5 TRBV6-5 CASSPWGAGGQETQYF TGTGCCAGCAGTCCCTGGGGAGCGGGGGGGCAAGAGACCCAGTACTTC
13 . many TRBJ2-3 TRBV30 CARGGHQENTQYF TGTGCCCGCGGCGGGCATCAGGAAAATACGCAGTATTTT
13 TRBD1 medium-sized TRBJ1-1 TRBV7-2 CASSLEPGGEAFF TGTGCCAGCAGCTTAGAGCCAGGGGGCGAAGCTTTCTTT
13 . many TRBJ1-2 TRBV19 CASSLDGVYGYTF TGTGCCAGTAGTCTGGACGGTGTCTATGGCTACACCTTC
17 . medium-sized TRBJ1-1 TRBV6-5 CASRPPGHLTRNTEAFF TGTGCCAGCAGGCCACCGGGACATCTTACGAGGAACACTGAAGCTTTCTTT
14 TRBD1 medium-sized TRBJ1-2 TRBV7-3 CASSLSEGASGYTF TGTGCCAGCAGCTTAAGTGAGGGGGCAAGTGGCTACACCTTC
12 . medium-sized TRBJ2-2 TRBV7-6 CASSLERGELFF TGTGCCAGCAGCTTAGAGCGGGGGGAGCTGTTTTTT
14 . medium-sized TRBJ2-5 TRBV15 CATSRGRYQETQYF TGTGCCACCAGCAGAGGACGGTACCAAGAGACCCAGTACTTC
12 TRBD1 large TRBJ1-5 TRBV20-1 CSAKQGNQPQHF TGCAGTGCTAAACAGGGGAATCAGCCCCAGCATTTT
14 TRBD1 . TRBJ2-7 TRBV5-1 CASRGQLSSYEQYF TGCGCCAGCAGGGGACAGTTGAGCTCCTACGAGCAGTACTTC
15 . medium-sized TRBJ2-7 TRBV12-3/TRBV12-4 CASSFGGRGLYEQYF TGTGCCAGCAGTTTCGGAGGGAGAGGGCTCTACGAGCAGTACTTC
11 . large TRBJ1-4 TRBV10-3 CATLSGSKLFF TGTGCGACACTCTCGGGTAGCAAACTGTTTTTT
14 TRBD1 medium-sized TRBJ2-7 TRBV10-1 CASSPADRGGEQYF TGCGCCAGCAGTCCAGCGGACAGGGGTGGGGAGCAGTACTTC
13 . medium-sized TRBJ1-2 TRBV24-1 CATSDLQGYGYTF TGTGCCACCAGTGATTTGCAGGGCTATGGCTACACCTTC
14 . medium-sized TRBJ2-3 TRBV13 CASSRAWGTDTQYF TGTGCCAGCAGCCGGGCTTGGGGCACAGATACGCAGTATTTT
15 . large TRBJ2-2 TRBV27 CASSFEGPNTGELFF TGTGCCAGCAGTTTTGAGGGACCGAACACCGGGGAGCTGTTTTTT